Detailed here is one T cell receptor beta chain. Antigen unknown. TCRdb redid the calling of the 5' RACE reads with MiXCR, one entry per CDR3 protein. The sample has 500,000 to 550,000 distinct CDR3 sequences; less than 25% are singletons. These data belong to a study of T cells after yellow fever vaccination. Study-level findings and limits: FACS-sorted repertoires could harbor abundant contaminating bulk-population clonotypes. Subsequent to the booster, the majority of primary-vaccination clones reappeared (approximately 95% CD4, around 90% CD8).

This receptor was obtained from a man aged 18 to 29 who received the YFV17D yellow fever vaccine. The sample in question was PBMCs, obtained roughly 23 days after the first yellow fever vaccination.

Here the CDR3 DNA reads TGCGCCAGCAGCGCCCGGACTAGCGGGGATCAACAGTACTTC. Protein sequence: CASSARTSGDQQYF. The chain carries TRBV4-1 and TRBJ2-5, with TRBD2 matching 12 bases. Germline V CDR1 and CDR2: MGHRA, YSYEKL. The CDR3 is 14 amino acids. V shed 5 bases, J shed 11 bases, and the junction held 9 bases outside the gene matches.